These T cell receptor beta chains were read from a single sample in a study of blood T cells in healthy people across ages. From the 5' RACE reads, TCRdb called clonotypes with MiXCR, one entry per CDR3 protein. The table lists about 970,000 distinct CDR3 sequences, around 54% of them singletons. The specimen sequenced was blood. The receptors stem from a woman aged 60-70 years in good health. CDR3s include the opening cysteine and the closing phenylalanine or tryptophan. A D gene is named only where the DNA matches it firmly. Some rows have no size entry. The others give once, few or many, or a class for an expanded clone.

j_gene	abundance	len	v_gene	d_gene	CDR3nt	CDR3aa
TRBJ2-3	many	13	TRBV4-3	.	TGCGCCAGCAGCCAGAGTTCCACAGATACGCAGTATTTT	CASSQSSTDTQYF
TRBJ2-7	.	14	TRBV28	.	TGTGCCAGCAGTACCCGACTGATGCGCAGCGAGCAGTACTTC	CASSTRLMRSEQYF
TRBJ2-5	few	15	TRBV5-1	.	TGCGCCAGCAGCTTGTCGTTCGGCCTAGGGGAGACCCAGTACTTC	CASSLSFGLGETQYF
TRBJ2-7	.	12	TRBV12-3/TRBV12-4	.	TGTGCCAGCAGCGCCGGCCCTCAGGAGCAGTACTTC	CASSAGPQEQYF
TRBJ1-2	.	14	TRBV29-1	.	TGCAGCGTTGTCCGTACTGACAGTAGCTATGGCTACACCTTC	CSVVRTDSSYGYTF
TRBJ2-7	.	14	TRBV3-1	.	TGTGCCAGCAGCCAAGACAGCGTGTCCTACGAGCAGTACTTC	CASSQDSVSYEQYF
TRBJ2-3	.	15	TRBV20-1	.	TGCAGTGCCGAGGTCCGGGCCGCTAGCACAGATACGCAGTATTTT	CSAEVRAASTDTQYF
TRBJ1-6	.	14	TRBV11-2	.	TGTGCCAGCAGCTTCCGGTCGTCCAATTCACCCCTCCACTTT	CASSFRSSNSPLHF
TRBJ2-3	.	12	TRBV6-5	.	TGTGCCAGCAGAGACAGGTCCGATACGCAGTATTTT	CASRDRSDTQYF
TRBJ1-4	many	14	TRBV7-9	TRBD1	TGTGCCAGCAGCTTCGACAGGGAGAGGGAAAAACTGTTTTTT	CASSFDREREKLFF
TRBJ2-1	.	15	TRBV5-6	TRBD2	TGTGCCAGCAGCTTGGAAGCGGGACTACCAAATGAGCAGTTCTTC	CASSLEAGLPNEQFF
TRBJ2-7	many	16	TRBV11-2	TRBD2	TGTGCCAGCAGCTTAGTAGCCGGACTAGCAGTTTACGAGCAGTACTTC	CASSLVAGLAVYEQYF
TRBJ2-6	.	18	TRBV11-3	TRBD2	TGTGCCAGCAGCTTAGGAGCGGGGGGGTCCTCTGGGGCCAACGTCCTGACTTTC	CASSLGAGGSSGANVLTF
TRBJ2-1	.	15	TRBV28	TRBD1	TGTGCCAGCAAAACAGGGGGACGGTCCTACAATGAGCAGTTCTTC	CASKTGGRSYNEQFF
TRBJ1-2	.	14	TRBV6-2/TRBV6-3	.	TGTGCCACCGACAATCAGCGGGGCGACTATGGCTACACCTTC	CATDNQRGDYGYTF
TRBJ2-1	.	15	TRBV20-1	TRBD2	TGCAGTGCTAGAGATCTAGGGACTAGCGTCAATGAGCAGTTCTTC	CSARDLGTSVNEQFF
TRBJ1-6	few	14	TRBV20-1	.	TGCAGTGCTGAAGGGAATTCCTATAATTCACCCCTCCACTTT	CSAEGNSYNSPLHF
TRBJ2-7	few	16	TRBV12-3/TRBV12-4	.	TGTGCCAGCAGTTTAGGGGTGGGGCAGGGCGGCTACGAGCAGTACTTC	CASSLGVGQGGYEQYF
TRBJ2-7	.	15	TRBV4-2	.	TGTGCCAGCAGCCAAGGTTCTGTGGGAGTCTACGAGCAGTACTTC	CASSQGSVGVYEQYF
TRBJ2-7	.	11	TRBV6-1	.	TGTGCCAGCAGGGCACACTACGAGCAGTACTTC	CASRAHYEQYF
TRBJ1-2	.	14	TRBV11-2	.	TGTGCCAGCAGCTTAGTAGACGGACACCATGGCTACACCTTC	CASSLVDGHHGYTF
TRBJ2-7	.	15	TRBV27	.	TGTGCCAGCAGTCGGACGGTCCTCAGGTCGGGCGAGCAGTACTTC	CASSRTVLRSGEQYF
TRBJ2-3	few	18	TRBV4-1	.	TGCGCCAGCAGCCAAGATCGATTCGAGGGATCGGACACAGATACGCAGTATTTT	CASSQDRFEGSDTDTQYF
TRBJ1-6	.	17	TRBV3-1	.	TGTGCCAGCAGCCTTGGGGTTGCGGGCTCCTATAATTCACCCCTCCACTTT	CASSLGVAGSYNSPLHF
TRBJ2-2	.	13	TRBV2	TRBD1	TGTGCCGTCCGACAGGGGGGTCACGGGGAGCTGTTTTTT	CAVRQGGHGELFF
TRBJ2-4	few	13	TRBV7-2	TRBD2	TGTGCCAGCAGCCTAGTTACAGCGGGGGAGCAGTACTTC	CASSLVTAGEQYF
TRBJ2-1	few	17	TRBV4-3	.	TGCGCCAGCAGCCAAGATAAGGGGCCCTTCTCCTACAATGAGCAGTTCTTC	CASSQDKGPFSYNEQFF
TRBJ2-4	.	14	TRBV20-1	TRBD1	TGCAGTGCTAGGTCGCCAGGGGGCCCTAACATTCAGTACTTC	CSARSPGGPNIQYF
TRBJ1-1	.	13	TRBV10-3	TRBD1	TGTGCCATCCGGGACAGGGAAAACACTGAAGCTTTCTTT	CAIRDRENTEAFF
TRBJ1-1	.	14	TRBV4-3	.	TGCGCCAGCAGCCCAAGTTGGCAGAACACTGAAGCTTTCTTT	CASSPSWQNTEAFF
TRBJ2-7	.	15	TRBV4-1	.	TGCGCCAGCAGCCAAGACGAAAGTATCCCTCGCGAGCAGTACTTC	CASSQDESIPREQYF
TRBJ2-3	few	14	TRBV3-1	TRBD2	TGTGCCAGCAGCCAAGTACTAGCGTACGATACGCAGTATTTT	CASSQVLAYDTQYF
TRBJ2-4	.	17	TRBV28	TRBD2	TGTGCCAGCAGTTTACCACCGGGACTAGTCGTTGAAAACATTCAGTACTTC	CASSLPPGLVVENIQYF
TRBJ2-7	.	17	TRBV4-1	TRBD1	TGCGCCAGCAGCGCAATGGGGGGAACAGGGGGTGTCTACGAGCAGTACTTC	CASSAMGGTGGVYEQYF
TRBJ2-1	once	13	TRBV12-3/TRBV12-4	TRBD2	TGTGCCAGCAGACTAGCGGTCTACAATGAGCAGTTCTTC	CASRLAVYNEQFF
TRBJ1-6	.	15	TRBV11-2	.	TGTGCCAGCAGCACACCGGACACCAATAATTCACCCCTCCACTTT	CASSTPDTNNSPLHF
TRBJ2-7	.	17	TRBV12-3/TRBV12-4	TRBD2	TGTGCCAGCAGTTTAGTCCCGATTCGGGCTAGCGGCTACGAGCAGTACTTC	CASSLVPIRASGYEQYF
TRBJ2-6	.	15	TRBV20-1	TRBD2	TGCAGTGCCAGTGCGGGAGTATGGGGGGCCAACGTCCTGACTTTC	CSASAGVWGANVLTF
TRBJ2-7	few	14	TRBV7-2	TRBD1	TGTGCCAGCAGCTTGGGACAGTTAACCTACGAGCAGTACTTC	CASSLGQLTYEQYF
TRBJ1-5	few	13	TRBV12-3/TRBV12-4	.	TGTGCCAGCAGTTTAGCGGCATTTCGGCCCCAGCATTTT	CASSLAAFRPQHF
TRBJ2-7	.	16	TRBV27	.	TGTGCCAGCAGTCCTAGACAGGGCGGGAACTCCTACGAGCAGTACTTC	CASSPRQGGNSYEQYF
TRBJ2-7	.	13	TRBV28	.	TGTGCCAGCACCGGTGTGGACTCCTCCGAGCAGTACTTC	CASTGVDSSEQYF
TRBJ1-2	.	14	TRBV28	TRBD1	TGTGCCAGCGGAGACCGGGACAGGGGGCTATTAGCCACCTTC	CASGDRDRGLLATF
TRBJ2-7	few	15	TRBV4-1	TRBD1	TGCGCCAGCAGCCTGACCGGGACAGCGGCCAACGAGCAGTACTTC	CASSLTGTAANEQYF
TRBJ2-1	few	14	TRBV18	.	TGTGCCAGCGCCCCCTCAGGTGGGGGGAATGAGCAGTTCTTC	CASAPSGGGNEQFF
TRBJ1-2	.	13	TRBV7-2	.	TGTGCCAGCAGCCAGAGGATTAACTATGGCTACACCTTC	CASSQRINYGYTF
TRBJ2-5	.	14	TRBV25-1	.	TGTGCCAGCAGTGAAGCGGGCTCCGTGGGACCCCAGTACTTC	CASSEAGSVGPQYF
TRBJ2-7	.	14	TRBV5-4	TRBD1	TGTGCCAGCAGCTTGACGACAGGGCTTTACGAGCAGTACTTC	CASSLTTGLYEQYF
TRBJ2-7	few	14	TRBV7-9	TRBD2	TGTGCCAGGATGAGCGGGATAATTTCCTACGAGCAGTACTTC	CARMSGIISYEQYF
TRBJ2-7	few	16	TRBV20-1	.	TGCAGTGCTAGAGGGGTAGCTGAGGCGGACCCCTACGAGCAGTACTTC	CSARGVAEADPYEQYF
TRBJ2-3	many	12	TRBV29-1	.	TGCAGCCTACGAGTGGGAGCAGATACGCAGTATTTT	CSLRVGADTQYF
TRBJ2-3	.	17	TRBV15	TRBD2	TGTGCCACCAGCAGAGTAGGGGTAGCGGGAGGCGGGGATACGCAGTATTTT	CATSRVGVAGGGDTQYF
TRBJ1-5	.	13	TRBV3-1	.	TGTGCCAGCAGCCTCCCAGGGGAGCAGCCCCAGCATTTT	CASSLPGEQPQHF
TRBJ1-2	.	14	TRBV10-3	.	TGTGCCATCGGGGGTGGAGGGTGGGCCTATGGCTACACCTTC	CAIGGGGWAYGYTF
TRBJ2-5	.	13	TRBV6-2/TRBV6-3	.	TGTGCCAGCAGGGGGCCGGCAGAAGAGACCCAGTACTTC	CASRGPAEETQYF
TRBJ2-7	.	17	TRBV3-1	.	TGTGCCAGCAGCCAGGAGAATGGGGGGACACCCCTATACGAGCAGTACTTC	CASSQENGGTPLYEQYF
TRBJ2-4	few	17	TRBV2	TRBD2	TGTGCCAGCAGCCTCGTTAGCGGGAGGAGGTCCAAAAACATTCAGTACTTC	CASSLVSGRRSKNIQYF
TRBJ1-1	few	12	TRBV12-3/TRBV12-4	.	TGTGCCAGCAGTTTAGTCCTCACTGAAGCTTTCTTT	CASSLVLTEAFF
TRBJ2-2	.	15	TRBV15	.	TGTGCCACCAGCAGAGACCGCGGGGCAACCGGGGAGCTGTTTTTT	CATSRDRGATGELFF
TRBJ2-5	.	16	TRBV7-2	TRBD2	TGTGCCAGCAGCTTAGCAGGCGGGAGGGGGTGGGAGACCCAGTACTTC	CASSLAGGRGWETQYF